This T cell receptor (beta chain) was identified during a study of STAT5B mutations in CD4+ large granular lymphocyte leukemia. Comments on this clone: Antigen specificity is unknown.

Assay used: immunoSEQ multiplex PCR; TCRdb lists only in-frame clones, some missing. Of some 8,200 clones listed, about nine tenths were seen once; the top ten hold roughly 50%. Study-wide results and limits: Main leukemic clonotypes were patient-specific, but about 26% appeared at low frequency elsewhere.

Depending on availability, patient cells were bead-separated fractions or unselected PBMC. The germline CDR1 and CDR2 sequences are SQVTM and ANQGSEA. V was pared by 6 bases and J by 0 bases, with 9 bases between. The CDR3 has 13 amino acids. This clonotype was sampled from a woman in her sixties or seventies with CD4+ T-cell large granular lymphocyte leukemia. The V call is TRBV29-1, the J call TRBJ1-5, with a possible D match to TRBD1 (6 bases). Sequenced input: PBMCs. The CDR3 DNA reads as TGCAGCGTCGGGGGCAATAGCAATCAGCCCCAGCATTTT. Its protein product is CSVGGNSNQPQHF.